One and the same sample provided the 29 T cell receptor beta chains below, sequenced in a study of blood T cell repertoires in COVID-19. Generated by immunoSEQ multiplex PCR, the TCRdb table keeps only in-frame clones and is missing some. Altogether about 150,000 clones are present, around 85% being singletons, with the ten largest covering less than 3.5%. The sequencing sample was made of peripheral blood. These TCRs come from a man aged 70-80 years with acute or convalescent COVID-19.

The rearrangement links TRBV6-5 to TRBJ2-1; 8 nucleotides align to TRBD2. This CDR3 comprises 11 residues. CDR1 is MNHEY, CDR2 SVGAGI, per germline. Trimming at V came to 6 bases and at J to 14 bases, leaving 6 bases not matched to a gene. CDR3 loop: CASSLAGREFF. CDR3 sequence (DNA): TGTGCCAGCAGCTTAGCGGGAAGGGAGTTCTTC.

This clone was seen only once. This chain uses TRBV19 with TRBJ2-3, with D possibly matching TRBD2 (6 bases). There are 13 residues in the CDR3. Germline loops: CDR1 LNHDA, CDR2 SQIVND (reference sequence). Trimming removed 6 bases from V and 3 bases from J, with 10 bases in between. CDR3 sequence reads: CASSGRKTDTQYF. CDR3 in DNA: TGTGCCAGTAGCGGGAGAAAAACAGATACGCAGTATTTT.

This clone was picked up a small number of times. The chain links TRBV7-2 to TRBJ2-5; D gene ambiguous. In germline, CDR1 is SGHTA, CDR2 FQGNSA. This CDR3 comprises 14 residues. V lost 1 base and J lost 5, with 11 bases in between. The DNA of the CDR3 is TGTGCCAGCAGCTTAGGTACACCAAGTGAGACCCAGTACTTC. This sequence encodes CASSLGTPSETQYF.

The J gene is TRBJ2-3, the V gene TRBV12-5, with D perhaps TRBD1 (6 bases). V was pared by 5 bases and J by 7 bases, with 16 bases between. The CDR3 extends over 14 amino acids. Germline loops: CDR1 LGHNT, CDR2 FRNRAP. This CDR3 is CASGPNQGINTQYF. The CDR3 DNA follows: TGTGCTAGTGGTCCGAACCAGGGGATTAATACGCAGTATTTT.

This clone was seen a handful of times. The V gene is TRBV27, the J gene TRBJ2-5, with 10 bases aligning to TRBD2. CDR1 MNHEY and CDR2 SMNVEV come from the germline V gene (reference sequence). The J segment lost 7 bases and the V segment lost 7 bases, leaving 9 bases of the junction unmatched. This CDR3 contains 14 residues. CDR3 DNA: TGTGCCAGCACCCCTAGCGGGAGTTTTGGGACCCAGTACTTC. Protein sequence: CASTPSGSFGTQYF.

V usage is TRBV9 and J usage is TRBJ2-1, with D possibly matching TRBD1 (6 bases). The V and J ends lost 1 base and 8 bases respectively, with 13 bases between them. CDR1 SGDLS and CDR2 YYNGEE come from the germline V gene. This CDR3 spans 14 amino acids. The DNA for the CDR3 is TGTGCCAGCAGCGTAAGAGCAGGGGTCCATGAGCAGTTCTTC. This encodes CASSVRAGVHEQFF. The whole variable domain, remainder taken from reference TRBV9 and TRBJ2-1, is DSGVTQTPKHLITATGQRVTLRCSPRSGDLSVYWYQQSLDQGLQFLIQYYNGEERAKGNILERFSAQQFPDLHSELNLSSLELGDSALYFCASSVRAGVHEQFFGPGTRLTVL.

The chain employs TRBV15 and TRBJ1-2; 10 bases fit TRBD1. Per germline, CDR1 LNHNV and CDR2 YYDKDF (reference sequence). There are 15 residues in the CDR3. V dropped 0 bases and J dropped 8; count of bases not matched to a gene: 6. The CDR3 DNA sequence: TGTGCCACCAGCAGAGATCTGGGGACAGGGGAAGGCTACACCTTC. As protein: CATSRDLGTGEGYTF. The whole variable domain, remainder taken from reference TRBV15 and TRBJ1-2, is DAMVIQNPRYQVTQFGKPVTLSCSQTLNHNVMYWYQQKSSQAPKLLFHYYDKDFNNEADTPDNFQSRRPNTSFCFLDIRSPGLGDTAMYLCATSRDLGTGEGYTFGSGTRLTVV.

The CDR3 region is CASSERQVGYEQYF. In DNA, the CDR3 is TGTGCCAGCAGCGAGAGACAGGTTGGGTACGAGCAGTACTTC. The rearrangement joins TRBV9 to TRBJ2-7, with D maybe TRBD1 (6 bases). Germline lookup yields CDR1 SGDLS and CDR2 YYNGEE. CDR3 length equals 14 residues. Trimming took 3 bases from V and 4 from J, leaving 14 bases between them.

The chain has TRBV5-5 and TRBJ2-1, with no clear D. Germline V CDR1 and CDR2: SGHKS, YYEKEE (reference sequence). The CDR3 contains 15 residues. The germline V and J ends were trimmed by 2 bases and 0 bases, with 9 bases remaining between them. The DNA for the CDR3 is TGTGCCAGCAGCTTCCGTCTCAGCTCCTACAATGAGCAGTTCTTC. Translated, it gives CASSFRLSSYNEQFF. The full variable domain, in which reference TRBV5-5 and TRBJ2-1 provide the parts outside the CDR3, is DAGVTQSPTHLIKTRGQQVTLRCSPISGHKSVSWYQQVLGQGPQFIFQYYEKEERGRGNFPDRFSARQFPNYSSELNVNALLLGDSALYLCASSFRLSSYNEQFFGPGTRLTVL.

This clone is a singleton in its sample. The rearrangement uses TRBV19 and TRBJ2-7, with 7 bases lining up with TRBD2. Germline trimming cut 2 bases from V and 1 base from J; bases unmatched to any gene: 11. Germline-derived CDR1 and CDR2 are LNHDA and SQIVND (reference sequence). The CDR3 length is 17 residues. CDR3 DNA sequence: TGTGCCAGTAGTATAAGTGCTGCTAGCGGCGAATCCTACGAGCAGTACTTC. It translates to CASSISAASGESYEQYF.

The V and J genes are TRBV6-2 or TRBV6-3 and TRBJ2-1; TRBD2 matches at 9 bases. Unmatched junction bases numbered 11, after V lost 2 bases and J lost 6 bases. Germline V gene lookup returns CDR1 MNHEY and CDR2 SVGEGT. The CDR3 sequence is 17 residues long. The CDR3 loop reads CASSYRSSGVSFNEQFF. The CDR3 DNA is TGTGCCAGCAGTTACAGATCTAGCGGGGTATCATTCAATGAGCAGTTCTTC.

The table lists this clone with a count of one. V gene TRBV5-4 combines with J gene TRBJ2-7; 8 bases map to TRBD2. In germline, CDR1 is SGHNT, CDR2 YYREEE (reference sequence). V lost 0 bases, J lost 0 bases, and 11 bases stayed unmatched. The CDR3 sequence is 18 residues long. CDR3 region: CASSLASSGSLGSYEQYF. The CDR3 nucleotides read TGTGCCAGCAGCTTGGCATCCAGCGGGAGCTTAGGCTCCTACGAGCAGTACTTC.

The J gene is TRBJ2-1, the V gene TRBV19; 13 bases line up with TRBD2. CDR1 LNHDA and CDR2 SQIVND come from the germline V gene (reference sequence). J gave up 10 bases and V 6 bases, and 9 bases lay outside the gene matches. The CDR3 extends over 15 amino acids. The CDR3 bases are TGTGCCAGTAGAATGAGGACTAGCGGGAGTTGGGAGCAGTTCTTC. Protein product: CASRMRTSGSWEQFF.

The V gene is TRBV6-2 or TRBV6-3, the J gene TRBJ2-3; 12 nucleotides match TRBD2. Germline values: CDR1 MNHEY, CDR2 SVGEGT. V was clipped by 4 bases and J by 0 bases; unmatched bases: 2. The CDR3 is 16 residues long. The CDR3, as DNA: TGTGCCAGCAGTTTGGGACTAGCGGGCAGCACAGATACGCAGTATTTT. It encodes CASSLGLAGSTDTQYF.

The rearrangement uses TRBV7-3 and TRBJ2-3; D is perhaps TRBD2 (6 bases). Germline-derived CDR1 and CDR2 are SGHTA and FQGTGA. The CDR3 covers 15 residues. Trimming removed 5 bases from V and 7 bases from J, with 19 bases in between. CDR3 coding DNA: TGTGCCAGCAGCGAATCAACTAGACTAGTTTATACGCAGTATTTT. Translated: CASSESTRLVYTQYF.

This clone appeared once. The rearrangement links TRBV29-1 to TRBJ2-7, with 12 bases matching TRBD2. CDR1 and CDR2 (germline): SQVTM, ANQGSEA. With 7 bases clipped from V and 5 bases from J, the junction kept 6 bases outside the gene matches. The CDR3 contains 13 residues. The CDR3 DNA sequence: TGCAGCGGGCGACTAGCGGGAGTGGACGAGCAGTACTTC. Amino acid sequence: CSGRLAGVDEQYF.

About this clone: Sequence at one end of the junction differs from germline and may be a read error. The rearrangement uses TRBV6-2 or TRBV6-3 and TRBJ2-7, with TRBD1 matching over 10 bases. The CDR3 spans 15 residues. Germline V CDR1 and CDR2: MNHEY, SVGEGT. CDR3 amino acids: CASSLRQGAAYEQYF. The CDR3 DNA is TGTGCCAGCAGTCTCCGACAGGGGGCGGCCTACGAGCAGTACTTT.

This clone is a singleton in its sample. This chain joins TRBV2 and TRBJ2-3; a possible D gene is TRBD2 (5 bases). The germline V gene has CDR1 SNHLY and CDR2 FYNNEI. Between the trimmed V and J ends, which lost 2 bases and 2 bases, there was a span of 8 bases. The CDR3 is made up of 14 amino acids. The CDR3: CASSELASTDTQYF. The CDR3 nucleotides are TGTGCCAGCAGTGAACTAGCATCCACAGATACGCAGTATTTT.

This clone has just one count. The rearrangement joins TRBV6-1 to TRBJ2-1, with 8 bases matching TRBD2. The V and J ends lost 3 bases and 1 base, in that order; junction bases with no gene match: 5. CDR1 and CDR2 (germline): MNHNS, SASEGT. The CDR3 is 16 amino acids. The CDR3 region has the DNA TGTGCCAGCAGTGACGAACTAGCGGTGTCCTACAATGAGCAGTTCTTC. The encoded protein is CASSDELAVSYNEQFF.

This rearrangement joins TRBV11-2 to TRBJ2-6; TRBD1 aligns across 12 bases. Germline CDR1 is SGHAT and CDR2 is FQNNGV. The CDR3 is 18 amino acids. V gave up 5 bases and J gave up 3 bases; unmatched junction bases: 8. The CDR3 spells CASSPGTGGNSGANVLTF. Here the CDR3 DNA reads TGTGCCAGCAGCCCGGGGACAGGGGGCAATAGTGGGGCCAACGTCCTGACTTTC.

The genes are TRBV19 and TRBJ2-5, with TRBD2 as a possible D gene (5 bases). Germline CDR1 LNHDA, CDR2 SQIVND (reference sequence). The CDR3 has 13 residues. Trimming took off 3 bases at V and 5 bases at J, with 10 bases between the two ends. CDR3 protein: CASSMGSLETQYF. DNA for the CDR3: TGTGCCAGTAGTATGGGGAGTTTGGAGACCCAGTACTTC.

The rearrangement uses TRBV28 and TRBJ1-4, with 10 nucleotides matching TRBD1. Germline lookup yields CDR1 MDHEN and CDR2 SYDVKM. After removal of 6 bases from V and 4 bases from J, the junction contained 8 bases not matched to a gene. The CDR3 has 16 residues. CDR3 in amino acids: CASSSGTGVINEKLFF. The CDR3 DNA follows: TGTGCCAGCAGCTCCGGGACAGGGGTGATTAATGAAAAACTGTTTTTT.

The chain joins TRBV19 to TRBJ2-3, with 11 bases fitting TRBD2. The CDR3 spans 14 residues. After removal of 11 bases from V and 2 bases from J, the junction contained 6 bases not matched to a gene. The germline CDR1 and CDR2 sequences are LNHDA and SQIVND (reference sequence). This CDR3 is CASGLAGDTDTQYF. Here the CDR3 DNA reads TGTGCCTCAGGACTAGCGGGCGACACAGATACGCAGTATTTT. The variable domain in full, completed from reference TRBV19 and TRBJ2-3, reads DGGITQSPKYLFRKEGQNVTLSCEQNLNHDAMYWYRQDPGQGLRLIYYSQIVNDFQKGDIAEGYSVSREKKESFPLTVTSAQKNPTAFYLCASGLAGDTDTQYFGPGTRLTVL.

The chain links TRBV27 to TRBJ2-2; 12 nucleotides align to TRBD2. This CDR3 has 15 amino acids. The germline gives CDR1 MNHEY, CDR2 SMNVEV (reference sequence). V shed 6 bases, J shed 6 bases, and the junction held 5 bases outside the gene matches. The CDR3 region has the DNA TGTGCCAGCAGACGATCTAGCGGGAGGGCCGGGGAGCTGTTTTTT. Translating it yields CASRRSSGRAGELFF.

The gene calls are TRBV5-1 and TRBJ1-1; D unresolved. Trimming left V 2 bases short and J 2 bases short, with 10 bases between. The CDR3 contains 14 residues. From germline, CDR1 is SGHRS and CDR2 YFSETQ. CDR3 loop: CASSFEGLNTEAFF. DNA for the CDR3: TGCGCCAGCAGCTTTGAGGGCCTTAACACTGAAGCTTTCTTT.

The chain links TRBV12-3 or TRBV12-4 to TRBJ1-1; D ambiguous. This CDR3 region has 13 residues. V shed 6 bases and J shed 5 bases, with 13 bases lying between them. CDR3: CASRPIWATEAFF. The CDR3 bases are TGTGCCAGCAGGCCGATTTGGGCAACTGAAGCTTTCTTT.

The chain employs TRBV7-2 and TRBJ2-1; TRBD2 might be the D (6 bases). In germline, CDR1 is SGHTA, CDR2 FQGNSA. Deletions cut 1 base from V and 8 bases from J, with 15 bases between. The CDR3 covers 15 residues. CDR3 DNA sequence: TGTGCCAGCAGCTTAGTTGCGACTAGTCAGGATGAGCAGTTCTTC. Its translation: CASSLVATSQDEQFF.

The chain joins TRBV20-1 to TRBJ1-2; possible D gene TRBD1, 5 bases. The CDR3 contains 12 residues. Per the germline V gene, CDR1 is DFQATT and CDR2 is SNEGSKA (reference sequence). V dropped 3 bases and J dropped 5 bases, with 10 bases sitting between them. The CDR3 loop reads CSASSDRYGYTF. The CDR3 DNA sequence: TGCAGTGCTAGTTCCGACAGATATGGCTACACCTTC.

This chain connects TRBV10-3 to TRBJ2-1; 9 positions agree with TRBD2. Losses at the gene ends were 3 bases for V and 7 bases for J; bases not matched to a gene: 4. Germline V gene lookup returns CDR1 ENHRY and CDR2 SYGVKD. The CDR3 runs to 14 residues. The CDR3, as DNA: TGTGCCATCAGTGACTTAGCGGGAGCTAATGAGCAGTTCTTC. Its protein product is CAISDLAGANEQFF.